Following are 31 T cell receptor beta chains from one sample sequenced in a study of shared clonotypes between healthy human individuals. Profiled with immunoSEQ multiplex PCR; TCRdb holds only in-frame clones, not every one. The table lists about 480,000 clones, almost 80% of them singletons. The sequenced material came from PBMCs. All receptors derive from a woman in her thirties or forties in good health. Some clones in this sample may be carry-over from other donors' samples.

The chain carries TRBV6-1 and TRBJ1-1, with unresolved D. Trimming left V 2 bases short and J 7 bases short, with 17 bases between. The length of the CDR3 is 15 residues. Germline CDR1 and CDR2: MNHNS and SASEGT. CDR3: CASSESPGSTNEAFF. In DNA form, the CDR3 reads TGTGCCAGCAGTGAATCTCCGGGGTCGACTAATGAAGCTTTCTTT.

The chain couples TRBV15 to TRBJ2-1; the match to TRBD1 covers 11 bases. Germline lookup yields CDR1 LNHNV and CDR2 YYDKDF (reference sequence). Trimming removed 2 bases from V and 3 bases from J; junction bases left unmatched: 3. The CDR3 is made up of 16 amino acids. The CDR3 DNA reads TGTGCCACCAGCAGACCCGGGACAGGGGGCTACAATGAGCAGTTCTTC. This sequence encodes CATSRPGTGGYNEQFF.

This chain uses TRBV7-6 with TRBJ2-7; perhaps TRBD1 as D (6 bases). Looked up from germline, CDR1 is SGHVS and CDR2 is FNYEAQ. Trimming removed 4 bases at V and 3 bases at J, with 19 bases between. The CDR3 extends over 16 amino acids. The CDR3, as DNA: TGTGCCAGCAGCTCCCGGCCAGGTGGCAGGGGCTACGAGCAGTACTTC. The encoded protein is CASSSRPGGRGYEQYF.

This chain uses TRBV5-4 with TRBJ1-4; D perhaps matches TRBD1 (5 bases). The CDR3 totals 15 residues. Trimming took 4 bases from V and 7 from J, leaving 17 bases between them. Germline V CDR1 and CDR2: SGHNT, YYREEE (reference sequence). Here the CDR3 DNA reads TGTGCCAGCAGCACCAACGGACGGGGGGGTGAAAAACTGTTTTTT. Translated, it gives CASSTNGRGGEKLFF.

Comment on this clone: A much more abundant neighbour one base away suggests this may be a read error. The J gene is TRBJ2-3, the V gene TRBV5-1; 9 nucleotides match TRBD1. The ends lost 3 bases at V and 1 base at J; junction bases unmatched: 0. The CDR3 is 14 amino acids. The germline gives CDR1 SGHRS, CDR2 YFSETQ. CDR3: CASSWDRGTDTQYF. For the CDR3, the DNA is TGCGCCAGCAGCTGGGACAGGGGCACAGATACGCAGTATTTT.

The rearrangement joins TRBV27 to TRBJ2-5; no clear D gene. V was clipped by 5 bases and J by 0 bases, with 7 bases between them. This CDR3 spans 13 amino acids. Germline lookup yields CDR1 MNHEY and CDR2 SMNVEV (reference sequence). CDR3 in amino acids: CASSPPYQETQYF. As DNA, the CDR3 is TGTGCCAGCAGTCCCCCGTACCAAGAGACCCAGTACTTC.

This chain links TRBV28 with TRBJ2-6; no definite D call. V lost 10 bases and J 4 bases, leaving 14 bases between the germline ends. Germline CDR1 is MDHEN and CDR2 is SYDVKM. The CDR3 contains 14 residues. The CDR3 bases are TGTGCCACCCAGGTTCTGGCAGGGGCCAACGTCCTGACTTTC. Translated, it gives CATQVLAGANVLTF.

This chain uses TRBV28 with TRBJ2-5; D is possibly TRBD2 (6 bases). The CDR3 consists of 15 residues. Trimming stripped 5 bases from V and 4 bases from J, with 17 bases between. Germline-derived CDR1 and CDR2 are MDHEN and SYDVKM. CDR3 bases: TGTGCCAGCAGTCCTCACGGGGAGGCGGGAGAGACCCAGTACTTC. This gives the protein CASSPHGEAGETQYF.

As regards this clone: A single base separates this from a much larger clone, so it may be a read error. V usage is TRBV4-3 and J usage is TRBJ1-2; no clear D. In germline, CDR1 is LGHNA, CDR2 YSLEER. This CDR3 is 14 amino acids long. The CDR3, as DNA: TGCGCCAGCAGCCAAGACAGGAGTAACTATGGCTACGCCTTC. Encoded protein: CASSQDRSNYGYAF.

The V and J genes are TRBV5-6 and TRBJ2-7; TRBD2 matches at 9 bases. V lost 1 base, J lost 0 bases, and 8 bases stayed unmatched. CDR1 and CDR2 (germline): SGHDT, YYEEEE. This CDR3 spans 17 amino acids. The CDR3 region has the DNA TGTGCCAGCAGCTTGTTGGCTAGCGGGGAAAGCTCCTACGAGCAGTACTTC. Its protein is CASSLLASGESSYEQYF.

In nucleotides, the CDR3 is TGTGCCAGCAGCTCCAGGGACAGGGGGCGAAACAATGAGCAGTTCTTC. Translation: CASSSRDRGRNNEQFF. V usage is TRBV11-2 and J usage is TRBJ2-1, with 12 bases fitting TRBD1. The germline V gene has CDR1 SGHAT and CDR2 FQNNGV. V was pared by 4 bases and J by 5 bases, with 6 bases of the junction left unmatched. The CDR3 is 16 residues long.

The V and J genes are TRBV5-6 and TRBJ2-5; TRBD2 matches at 8 bases. The CDR3 has 18 amino acids. The V segment lost 4 bases and the J segment 3 bases; nucleotides outside the gene matches: 17. Germline CDR1 SGHDT, CDR2 YYEEEE. The CDR3 here is CASSDPTQREWREETQYF. In DNA form, the CDR3 reads TGTGCCAGCAGCGATCCGACCCAGCGGGAGTGGCGGGAAGAGACCCAGTACTTC.

The rearrangement uses TRBV27 and TRBJ1-5; D is perhaps TRBD1 (6 bases). Trimming removed 2 bases from V and 1 base from J, with 9 bases in between. Germline-derived CDR1 and CDR2 are MNHEY and SMNVEV (reference sequence). The CDR3 covers 15 residues. The chain's CDR3 is CASSLRGHSNQPQHF. The CDR3 DNA reads TGTGCCAGCAGTTTACGGGGACACAGCAATCAGCCCCAGCATTTT.

V gene TRBV7-9 combines with J gene TRBJ2-3; TRBD1 agrees at 7 bases. V shed 4 bases, J shed 1 base, and the junction held 2 bases outside the gene matches. CDR3 length: 14 residues. From germline, CDR1 is SEHNR and CDR2 FQNEAQ (reference sequence). The CDR3 spells CASSSTGRTDTQYF. DNA of the CDR3: TGTGCCAGCAGCTCGACAGGGCGCACAGATACGCAGTATTTT.

The rearrangement joins TRBV5-1 to TRBJ2-5, with 8 positions matching TRBD1. CDR3 size: 15 residues. V lost 0 bases to trimming and J lost 2 bases; unmatched junction nucleotides: 3. CDR1 is SGHRS, CDR2 YFSETQ, per germline. The CDR3 coding sequence is TGCGCCAGCAGCTTGGCCCAGGGGGCACAAGAGACCCAGTACTTC. Translation: CASSLAQGAQETQYF.

The rearrangement joins TRBV4-1 to TRBJ2-5; D not resolved. V lost 4 bases and J lost 2, with 14 bases in between. The germline V gene has CDR1 MGHRA and CDR2 YSYEKL. The CDR3 extends over 15 amino acids. This CDR3 is CASSPQGQLQETQYF. Written as DNA, the CDR3 is TGCGCCAGCAGCCCCCAAGGCCAACTACAAGAGACCCAGTACTTC.

Notes on this clone: A single base is all that separates this from a far larger clone, so a read error is likely. Other DNA sequences from this sample encode an identical CDR3 as well. This sequence joins TRBV6-4 and TRBJ2-5, with no clear D. Germline assignment: CDR1 MRHNA and CDR2 SNTAGT. CDR3 length: 14 residues. The CDR3 coding sequence is TGCGCCAGCAGTGTAAAAGAAGAACAAGAGACCCAGTACTTC. Residues: CASSVKEEQETQYF.

This clone was counted once. The chain uses TRBV27 and TRBJ2-7; D might be TRBD1 (6 bases). V lost 6 bases, J lost 2 bases, and 11 bases lay in between. CDR3 size: 13 residues. Germline loops: CDR1 MNHEY, CDR2 SMNVEV (reference sequence). The CDR3, as DNA: TGTGCCAGCAGGGACAGCGAAACCTACGAGCAGTACTTC. It is translated as CASRDSETYEQYF.

This chain joins TRBV4-1 and TRBJ2-5; 7 bases fit TRBD2. The junction had 5 bases not matched to a gene; V was cut back by 3 bases and J by 10 bases. This CDR3 has 12 amino acids. Germline CDR1 and CDR2: MGHRA and YSYEKL. The CDR3 sequence is CASSQHAGVQYF. The CDR3, as DNA: TGCGCCAGCAGCCAGCACGCGGGGGTCCAGTACTTC.

As to this clone: A far larger clone is just one base off, so this is likely a read error. The J gene is TRBJ2-5, the V gene TRBV25-1; unclear D gene. The CDR3 spans 12 residues. Germline CDR1 MGHDK, CDR2 SYGVNS. With 3 bases removed from V and 0 bases from J, the gap between germline ends came to 2 bases. The CDR3 here is CASSEYQETQYF. The CDR3 DNA is TGTGCCAGCAGTGAGTACCAAGAGACCCAGTACTTC.

There are a few counts of this clone. CDR3 amino acids: CASRWTTGYSGNTIYF. The CDR3 DNA reads TGTGCCAGTAGATGGACTACAGGATACTCTGGAAACACCATATATTTT. The genes are TRBV19 and TRBJ1-3; D possibly corresponds to TRBD1 (5 bases). Germline V gene data show CDR1 as LNHDA and CDR2 as SQIVND (reference sequence). The CDR3 is 16 amino acids. With 6 bases removed from V and 0 bases from J, the gap between germline ends came to 15 bases.

This clone was seen a single time. The gene calls are TRBV6-1 and TRBJ1-2; TRBD1 matches 7 bases. After removal of 8 bases from V and 3 bases from J, the junction contained 0 bases not matched to a gene. This CDR3 contains 11 residues. Per the germline V gene, CDR1 is MNHNS and CDR2 is SASEGT. The DNA of the CDR3 is TGTGCCAGCGGGACAGACTATGGCTACACCTTC. Amino acids: CASGTDYGYTF.

The chain's CDR3 is CSVELGETQYF. The CDR3 DNA reads as TGCAGCGTTGAACTGGGAGAGACCCAGTACTTC. The chain has TRBV29-1 and TRBJ2-5; D is unclear. The CDR3 contains 11 residues. The V end was cut by 2 bases, the J end by 4 bases, with 5 bases between. Germline values: CDR1 SQVTM, CDR2 ANQGSEA.

The chain uses TRBV10-1 and TRBJ2-5; D is unclear. The V end lost 7 bases, the J end lost 2 bases, and 5 bases lay between the germline ends. Germline CDR1 is WNHNN and CDR2 is SYGVQD (reference sequence). The CDR3 has 11 amino acids. CDR3 sequence: CASTLQETQYF. The CDR3, as DNA: TGCGCCAGCACTCTACAAGAGACCCAGTACTTC.

This clone was picked up a small number of times. The rearrangement joins TRBV19 to TRBJ1-1; D unresolved. The germline V and J ends were trimmed by 9 bases and 5 bases, with 4 bases remaining between them. CDR1 is LNHDA, CDR2 SQIVND, per germline (reference sequence). This CDR3 has 9 amino acids. As DNA, the CDR3 is TGTGCCAGCAGGACTGAAGCTTTCTTT. Protein sequence: CASRTEAFF.

This rearrangement joins TRBV13 to TRBJ2-1; 13 bases are shared with TRBD2. The V gene end was trimmed by 5 bases and the J gene end by 9 bases; junction bases not matched to a gene: 7. Germline lookup yields CDR1 PRHDT and CDR2 FYEKMQ (reference sequence). The CDR3 is 15 amino acids. In DNA form, the CDR3 reads TGTGCCAGCAGCCCCGGGACTAGCGGGAAGGGTGAGCAGTTCTTC. This gives the protein CASSPGTSGKGEQFF.

The V gene is TRBV13, the J gene TRBJ2-7, with D perhaps matching TRBD2 (6 bases). Trimming removed 4 bases from V and 0 bases from J, with 13 bases in between. This CDR3 spans 15 amino acids. Germline V gene lookup returns CDR1 PRHDT and CDR2 FYEKMQ (reference sequence). Here the CDR3 DNA reads TGTGCCAGCAGCTCAAGAGGGGACTTCTCCTACGAGCAGTACTTC. Translated: CASSSRGDFSYEQYF.

V usage is TRBV5-4 and J usage is TRBJ2-5; 7 bases are a match to TRBD2. The V gene end was trimmed by 4 bases and the J gene end by 3 bases; junction bases not matched to a gene: 9. The CDR3 spans 15 residues. In germline, CDR1 is SGHNT, CDR2 YYREEE (reference sequence). CDR3 sequence: CASSPFKGREETQYF. DNA of the CDR3: TGTGCCAGCAGCCCGTTCAAAGGGAGGGAAGAGACCCAGTACTTC. Full variable domain (missing parts from reference TRBV5-4 and TRBJ2-5): ETGVTQSPTHLIKTRGQQVTLRCSSQSGHNTVSWYQQALGQGPQFIFQYYREEENGRGNFPPRFSGLQFPNYSSELNVNALELDDSALYLCASSPFKGREETQYFGPGTRLLVL.

The chain links TRBV6-1 to TRBJ1-5; 12 nucleotides align to TRBD1. CDR3 length: 16 amino acids. Trimming at V came to 2 bases and at J to 5 bases, leaving 4 bases not matched to a gene. The germline V gene has CDR1 MNHNS and CDR2 SASEGT. DNA for the CDR3: TGTGCCAGCAGTGAAATCGGGACAGGGGGCTATCAGCCCCAGCATTTT. Encoded protein: CASSEIGTGGYQPQHF.

The chain recombines TRBV5-1 with TRBJ2-3, with 16 positions matching TRBD2. Germline V CDR1 and CDR2: SGHRS, YFSETQ. Trimming took 4 bases from V and 1 from J; bases not matched to a gene: 9. The CDR3 spans 19 residues. This chain's CDR3 is CASSATGTSGRAGTDTQYF. CDR3 coding DNA: TGCGCCAGCAGCGCCACCGGGACTAGCGGGAGGGCCGGCACAGATACGCAGTATTTT.

J is TRBJ1-2 and V is TRBV29-1, with D unclear. The germline V gene encodes CDR1 SQVTM and CDR2 ANQGSEA. There are 11 residues in the CDR3. The ends were cut back, 4 bases at V and 4 bases at J, with 7 bases in the middle. The CDR3 nucleotides read TGCAGCGTTGTTCTAAGCTATGGCTACACCTTC. Amino acids: CSVVLSYGYTF.